Below are 4 T cell receptor beta chains sequenced from a single sample in a study of blood T cell repertoires in COVID-19. The data were produced by immunoSEQ multiplex PCR, yet TCRdb's version contains in-frame clones alone and is incomplete. The table shows 100,000 to 150,000 clones, with around four fifths occurring only once. What was sequenced was peripheral blood. These receptors were obtained from a human donor in a cohort sampled during active COVID-19.

This clone was seen more than once but under ten times. The V call is TRBV10-3, the J call TRBJ2-7; D remains unclear. This CDR3 spans 13 amino acids. Trimming removed 2 bases from V and 5 bases from J, with 10 bases in between. Germline V gives CDR1 ENHRY, CDR2 SYGVKD. The CDR3 sequence is CAISEPNTDEQYF. CDR3 nucleotides: TGTGCCATCAGTGAGCCAAACACCGACGAGCAGTACTTC.

V usage is TRBV12-3 or TRBV12-4 and J usage is TRBJ2-3, with D unclear. The CDR3 covers 12 residues. V lost 5 bases to trimming and J lost 2 bases, with 5 bases between them. The CDR3 loop reads CASSPYTDTQYF. The CDR3 bases are TGTGCCAGCAGTCCCTACACAGATACGCAGTATTTT.

This clone has only one observation. The rearrangement links TRBV18 to TRBJ2-3; 10 nucleotides agree with TRBD1. CDR1 is KGHSH, CDR2 LQKENI, per germline. This CDR3 contains 15 residues. J gave up 4 bases and V 3 bases, and 4 bases lay outside the gene matches. CDR3 loop: CASSPGTGASDTQYF. CDR3 in DNA: TGTGCCAGCTCACCCGGGACAGGGGCTTCAGATACGCAGTATTTT.

This clone is a singleton in its sample. The V call is TRBV6-6, the J call TRBJ2-2, with D tentatively TRBD1 (6 bases). Trimming stripped 2 bases from V and 4 bases from J, with 11 bases between. This CDR3 is 15 amino acids long. Germline CDR1 MNHNY, CDR2 SVGAGI (reference sequence). CDR3 nucleotides: TGTGCCAGCAGTTACGGGGGCTTGGGCACCGGGGAGCTGTTTTTT. It specifies CASSYGGLGTGELFF.